The 31 T cell receptor beta chains below were found in one sample sequenced in a study of cytomegalovirus exposure and HLA in healthy donors. PCR was performed using 60 Vbeta and 13 Jbeta primers. Assay used: immunoSEQ multiplex PCR; TCRdb lists only in-frame clones, some missing. The repertoire holds about 84,000 clones, with 78% as singletons. Sample: PBMCs. The receptors derive from a male donor in good health and CMV-seropositive.

There are a few counts of this clone. V gene TRBV5-3 combines with J gene TRBJ2-7, with D possibly being TRBD2 (6 bases). TRBV5-3 is designated an ORF whose function remains uncertain. This CDR3 has 19 residues. V lost 0 bases and J 0 bases, leaving 22 bases between the germline ends. In DNA, the CDR3 is TGTGCCAGAAGCTTGGTAGGGGCTTTGGAGGGAGTCTCCTCCTACGAGCAGTACTTC. This sequence encodes CARSLVGALEGVSSYEQYF.

This clone came up once. The V gene is TRBV6-1, the J gene TRBJ2-2; TRBD2 aligns across 9 bases. The length of the CDR3 is 15 residues. CDR1 and CDR2 (germline): MNHNS, SASEGT. The V and J ends lost 4 bases and 4 bases, in that order; junction bases with no gene match: 4. CDR3 sequence: CASSVGGRGTGELFF. The CDR3 DNA is TGTGCCAGCAGTGTGGGCGGGAGGGGCACCGGGGAGCTGTTTTTT.

J is TRBJ1-1 and V is TRBV7-2; TRBD1 matches 8 bases. The germline CDR1 and CDR2 sequences are SGHTA and FQGNSA. The ends lost 6 bases at V and 2 bases at J; junction bases unmatched: 8. The CDR3 runs to 15 residues. CDR3 protein: CASSKTGGPNTEAFF. In DNA form, the CDR3 reads TGTGCCAGCAGTAAAACAGGGGGACCCAACACTGAAGCTTTCTTT.

The chain employs TRBV5-1 and TRBJ2-3, with 7 bases fitting TRBD1. Germline CDR1 is SGHRS and CDR2 is YFSETQ. J lost 2 bases, V lost 0 bases, and 3 bases had no gene match. The CDR3 has 15 amino acids. The CDR3 DNA sequence: TGCGCCAGCAGCTTGGATGGACAGGACACAGATACGCAGTATTTT. As protein: CASSLDGQDTDTQYF.

This clone was found a few times. The CDR3 sequence: CASSLWDSGNTIYF. The DNA for the CDR3 is TGTGCCAGCAGCTTATGGGACAGCGGAAACACCATATATTTT. The rearrangement joins TRBV7-9 to TRBJ1-3, with 7 positions matching TRBD1. The ends lost 2 bases at V and 4 bases at J; junction bases unmatched: 2. CDR3 length equals 14 residues. CDR1 and CDR2 (germline): SEHNR, FQNEAQ (reference sequence).

This chain joins TRBV6-1 and TRBJ1-1, with 10 nucleotides matching TRBD1. Trimming cost V 7 bases and J 7 bases; bases outside gene matches: 6. This CDR3 has 13 amino acids. Germline values: CDR1 MNHNS, CDR2 SASEGT. CDR3 sequence (DNA): TGTGCCAGCACCCCCGACAGGGGGCGTGAAGCTTTCTTT. This translates into CASTPDRGREAFF.

The chain uses TRBV12-5 and TRBJ1-1, with D perhaps matching TRBD1 (5 bases). The CDR3 covers 14 residues. From germline, CDR1 is LGHNT and CDR2 FRNRAP. The germline V and J ends were trimmed by 1 base and 3 bases, with 9 bases remaining between them. The DNA for the CDR3 is TGTGCTAGTGGTTTGGGACAGCGGGACACTGAAGCTTTCTTT. It specifies CASGLGQRDTEAFF.

Note on this clone: This CDR3 is also generated by other DNA sequences in the sample. The chain employs TRBV7-2 and TRBJ1-5; possibly TRBD1 for D (6 bases). This CDR3 spans 15 amino acids. V lost 1 base and J 2 bases, leaving 9 bases between the germline ends. The germline V gene has CDR1 SGHTA and CDR2 FQGNSA. Written as DNA, the CDR3 is TGTGCCAGCAGCTTAGATTCAGGGGGCAATCAGCCCCAGCATTTT. This encodes CASSLDSGGNQPQHF.

This chain links TRBV5-3 with TRBJ1-4; D possibly corresponds to TRBD1 (5 bases). TRBV5-3 is an ORF for which the function is uncertain. V was clipped by 0 bases and J by 7 bases, with 13 bases between them. This CDR3 has 15 amino acids. The CDR3 region is CARSLVPGVGEKLFF. The CDR3 DNA follows: TGTGCCAGAAGCTTGGTTCCGGGGGTGGGTGAAAAACTGTTTTTT.

The chain joins TRBV2 to TRBJ2-1; 10 bases match TRBD2. The CDR3 consists of 14 residues. CDR1 is SNHLY and CDR2 is FYNNEI in the germline V gene. Trimming cost V 4 bases and J 10 bases; bases outside gene matches: 7. CDR3 region: CASSVLAGDSEQFF. CDR3 bases: TGTGCCAGCAGTGTCCTAGCGGGAGATAGCGAGCAGTTCTTC. The full variable domain, with the rest looked up from reference TRBV2 and TRBJ2-1, is EPEVTQTPSHQVTQMGQEVILRCVPISNHLYFYWYRQILGQKVEFLVSFYNNEISEKSEIFDDQFSVERPDGSNFTLKIRSTKLEDSAMYFCASSVLAGDSEQFFGPGTRLTVL.

A few counts support this clone. The chain joins TRBV7-9 to TRBJ2-7, with 8 bases aligning to TRBD1. The germline gives CDR1 SEHNR, CDR2 FQNEAQ (reference sequence). The CDR3 runs to 16 residues. V lost 5 bases, J lost 0 bases, and 9 bases stayed unmatched. The CDR3 protein is CASSNRETGASYEQYF. In DNA form, the CDR3 reads TGTGCCAGCAGCAACCGGGAGACAGGGGCCTCCTACGAGCAGTACTTC.

This clone was seen just once. V is TRBV28 and J is TRBJ1-2, with 7 bases that match TRBD1. V lost 8 bases, J lost 3 bases, and 3 bases stayed unmatched. The CDR3 has 12 amino acids. Germline V gene data show CDR1 as MDHEN and CDR2 as SYDVKM. The CDR3 nucleotides read TGTGCCAGCGGGACAGTGGACTATGGCTACACCTTC. Its protein is CASGTVDYGYTF.

V and J are TRBV6-4 and TRBJ2-1, with TRBD2 as a possible D gene (5 bases). V was cut by 1 base and J by 9 bases, with 10 bases left in between. CDR3 length: 13 amino acids. CDR1 is MRHNA, CDR2 SNTAGT, per germline. CDR3 in amino acids: CASSDYPGSEQFF. For the CDR3, the DNA is TGTGCCAGCAGTGACTATCCGGGGAGTGAGCAGTTCTTC.

This chain joins TRBV11-2 and TRBJ2-3; 10 nucleotides match TRBD2. In germline, CDR1 is SGHAT, CDR2 FQNNGV. This CDR3 is built from 16 residues. V lost 5 bases to trimming and J lost 4 bases; unmatched junction nucleotides: 9. The CDR3: CASSLIAGGWSDTQYF. CDR3 coding DNA: TGTGCCAGCAGCCTCATAGCGGGAGGTTGGTCAGATACGCAGTATTTT.

The V gene is TRBV11-2, the J gene TRBJ2-3; tentatively, D is TRBD1 (5 bases). CDR1 SGHAT and CDR2 FQNNGV come from the germline V gene. V was shortened by 5 bases and J by 0 bases, with 12 bases between the two germline ends. This CDR3 has 15 amino acids. The CDR3 sequence is CASSPGASSTDTQYF. The CDR3 DNA sequence: TGTGCCAGCAGCCCTGGGGCCTCTAGCACAGATACGCAGTATTTT.

This rearrangement joins TRBV30 to TRBJ2-5, with 12 bases lining up with TRBD2. This CDR3 has 15 amino acids. The germline gives CDR1 GTSNPN, CDR2 SVGIG (reference sequence). Trimming cost V 5 bases and J 4 bases; bases outside gene matches: 8. The CDR3 DNA follows: TGTGCCTGGGGGGAAACGGGACTAGCGGGAGAGACCCAGTACTTC. Translation gives CAWGETGLAGETQYF. Looking up the rest from reference TRBV30 and TRBJ2-5 gives the full variable domain: SQTIHQWPATLVQPVGSPLSLECTVEGTSNPNLYWYRQAAGRGLQLLFYSVGIGQISSEVPQNLSASRPQDRQFILSSKKLLLSDSGFYLCAWGETGLAGETQYFGPGTRLLVL.

This sequence joins TRBV5-1 and TRBJ2-5; the D gene is possibly TRBD1 (5 bases). Germline CDR1 SGHRS, CDR2 YFSETQ. The V and J ends lost 1 base and 4 bases respectively, with 11 bases between them. This CDR3 is built from 14 residues. The CDR3 loop is CASSLSQGRETQYF. As DNA, the CDR3 is TGCGCCAGCAGCTTGAGCCAGGGCAGAGAGACCCAGTACTTC.

V and J are TRBV5-4 and TRBJ2-7; D is undetermined. Per the germline V gene, CDR1 is SGHNT and CDR2 is YYREEE (reference sequence). The CDR3 runs 14 residues. Trimming removed 2 bases from V and 5 bases from J, with 14 bases in between. CDR3 bases: TGTGCCAGCAGCTTTTTCCTAAAGCCTAACGAGCAGTACTTC. Protein: CASSFFLKPNEQYF.

This chain uses TRBV19 with TRBJ2-6; 7 bases fit TRBD1. The junction had 8 bases not matched to a gene; V was cut back by 6 bases and J by 0 bases. This CDR3 region has 17 residues. The germline V gene encodes CDR1 LNHDA and CDR2 SQIVND (reference sequence). Here the CDR3 DNA reads TGTGCCAGTAGCCGGACAGGATCAAGCTCTGGGGCCAACGTCCTGACTTTC. Translated: CASSRTGSSSGANVLTF.

The chain combines TRBV28 with TRBJ2-7; TRBD1 agrees at 8 bases. After removal of 10 bases from V and 4 bases from J, the junction contained 9 bases not matched to a gene. The CDR3 runs 13 residues. Germline V gene sequence: CDR1 MDHEN, CDR2 SYDVKM. For the CDR3, the DNA is TGTGCCATTTCAAGGGACAGGTTATACGAGCAGTACTTC. Amino acid sequence: CAISRDRLYEQYF. The whole variable domain, filled in from reference TRBV28 and TRBJ2-7, reads DVKVTQSSRYLVKRTGEKVFLECVQDMDHENMFWYRQDPGLGLRLIYFSYDVKMKEKGDIPEGYSVSREKKERFSLILESASTNQTSMYLCAISRDRLYEQYFGPGTRLTVT.

On this clone itself: The sample holds other DNA sequences that translate to the same CDR3. The V call is TRBV18, the J call TRBJ1-1, with 7 bases aligning to TRBD1. V gave up 2 bases and J gave up 5 bases; unmatched junction bases: 8. CDR1 is KGHSH, CDR2 LQKENI, per germline. The CDR3 sequence is 15 residues long. CDR3 amino acids: CASSPRQGRNTEAFF. The CDR3 DNA follows: TGTGCCAGCTCACCAAGACAGGGTCGGAATACTGAAGCTTTCTTT.

This chain joins TRBV13 and TRBJ1-3, with 8 bases that match TRBD1. Germline V gene sequence: CDR1 PRHDT, CDR2 FYEKMQ (reference sequence). This CDR3 spans 14 amino acids. J gave up 4 bases and V 1 base, and 0 bases lay outside the gene matches. The CDR3 bases are TGTGCCAGCAGCTTAGCAGGGGGCGGAAACACCATATATTTT. This codes for CASSLAGGGNTIYF.

The chain couples TRBV2 to TRBJ2-1; TRBD2 matches at 8 bases. CDR3 size: 13 residues. Trimming at V came to 6 bases and at J to 8 bases, leaving 6 bases not matched to a gene. The germline V gene has CDR1 SNHLY and CDR2 FYNNEI. CDR3 coding DNA: TGTGCCAGCAGGCAGCGGGGGCGGGATGAGCAGTTCTTC. Protein product: CASRQRGRDEQFF.

The gene calls are TRBV19 and TRBJ1-4, with D maybe TRBD1 (6 bases). V lost 5 bases and J 10 bases, leaving 11 bases between the germline ends. The CDR3 runs 12 residues. CDR1 and CDR2 from the germline V gene are LNHDA and SQIVND (reference sequence). The DNA for the CDR3 is TGTGCCAGTAGTCCTTTAGGGGGAAAACTGTTTTTT. Translation: CASSPLGGKLFF. Full variable domain (rest looked up from reference TRBV19 and TRBJ1-4): DGGITQSPKYLFRKEGQNVTLSCEQNLNHDAMYWYRQDPGQGLRLIYYSQIVNDFQKGDIAEGYSVSREKKESFPLTVTSAQKNPTAFYLCASSPLGGKLFFGSGTQLSVL.

This chain uses TRBV28 with TRBJ1-2; perhaps TRBD1 as D (5 bases). The CDR3 runs to 15 residues. Trimming took off 4 bases at V and 8 bases at J, with 20 bases between the two ends. Germline V CDR1 and CDR2: MDHEN, SYDVKM. The CDR3 here is CASSSGTVPYGGYTF. The CDR3 DNA is TGTGCCAGCAGTTCCGGGACTGTACCCTATGGAGGCTACACCTTC.

This clone was recorded a few times. The V gene is TRBV6-1, the J gene TRBJ1-4; 11 nucleotides agree with TRBD1. The germline CDR1 and CDR2 sequences are MNHNS and SASEGT. The CDR3 covers 18 residues. J lost 7 bases, V lost 3 bases, and 13 bases had no gene match. Here the CDR3 reads CASSDVAGQGARSEKLFF. The CDR3 region has the DNA TGTGCCAGCAGTGACGTCGCCGGACAGGGGGCAAGGAGTGAAAAACTGTTTTTT.

The chain employs TRBV28 and TRBJ2-7, with D uncertain. This CDR3 has 13 residues. V was clipped by 5 bases and J by 0 bases, with 8 bases between them. CDR1 MDHEN and CDR2 SYDVKM come from the germline V gene. CDR3 amino acids: CASSRPSSYEQYF. CDR3 DNA: TGTGCCAGCAGTCGCCCGAGCTCCTACGAGCAGTACTTC.

V usage is TRBV7-9 and J usage is TRBJ2-5; D is ambiguous. This CDR3 contains 15 residues. Germline CDR1 is SEHNR and CDR2 is FQNEAQ (reference sequence). Trimming pared 2 bases from V and 6 bases from J, leaving 16 bases between. CDR3 in amino acids: CASSLSVASRQTQYF. Here the CDR3 DNA reads TGTGCCAGCAGCTTATCGGTTGCTAGTAGACAGACCCAGTACTTC.

The sample holds a few counts of this clone. The rearrangement uses TRBV10-2 and TRBJ1-2; TRBD1 might be the D (5 bases). The germline gives CDR1 WSHSY, CDR2 SAAADI. The CDR3 runs to 15 residues. V was cut by 6 bases and J by 8 bases, with 22 bases left in between. CDR3 sequence reads: CASSLGATGSLGYTF. CDR3 nucleotides: TGCGCCAGCAGCCTTGGGGCCACAGGATCTTTAGGCTACACCTTC.

Note on this clone: An end of the junction does not agree with germline; a read error may underlie this. The chain is built from TRBV15 and TRBJ2-7; TRBD2 matches 11 bases. CDR3 size: 13 residues. Germline assignment: CDR1 LNHNV and CDR2 YYDKDF (reference sequence). DNA of the CDR3: TGTGCCACCAGCAGAGGAGCACTAGCGGGAGTGGTCTTC. It codes for CATSRGALAGVVF.

The J gene is TRBJ2-1, the V gene TRBV5-4; D unresolved. Per the germline V gene, CDR1 is SGHNT and CDR2 is YYREEE (reference sequence). This CDR3 comprises 14 residues. V was pared by 1 base and J by 7 bases, with 12 bases between. This CDR3 is CASSLRRFDNEQFF. The DNA for the CDR3 is TGTGCCAGCAGCTTGCGCCGGTTTGATAATGAGCAGTTCTTC.